The 27 T cell receptor beta chains in this list originate from one sample, sequenced in a study of cytomegalovirus exposure and HLA in healthy donors. 13 Jbeta primers and 60 Vbeta primers were used for the PCR. Sequencing was performed with immunoSEQ multiplex PCR; in TCRdb, only in-frame clones are kept and a portion is missing. This listing includes 100,000 to 150,000 clones. The material sequenced was PBMCs. These receptors were obtained from a man aged 30-40 years in good health and CMV-seronegative.

The V gene is TRBV5-4, the J gene TRBJ1-3; possible D gene TRBD1, 5 bases. Per the germline V gene, CDR1 is SGHNT and CDR2 is YYREEE (reference sequence). This CDR3 is built from 15 residues. Deletions cut 0 bases from V and 2 bases from J, with 9 bases between. CDR3 sequence reads: CASSLGAGAGNTIYF. Written as DNA, the CDR3 is TGTGCCAGCAGCTTGGGCGCGGGGGCTGGAAACACCATATATTTT.

The chain uses TRBV5-1 and TRBJ2-7; 8 bases line up with TRBD2. The V gene end was trimmed by 5 bases and the J gene end by 2 bases; junction bases not matched to a gene: 12. Germline CDR1 SGHRS, CDR2 YFSETQ. This CDR3 comprises 16 residues. The CDR3 loop is CASRTGVAGGTYEQYF. CDR3 nucleotides: TGCGCCAGCAGGACGGGGGTGGCGGGAGGTACCTACGAGCAGTACTTC.

The chain links TRBV27 to TRBJ2-5; no reliable D call. CDR1 and CDR2 from the germline V gene are MNHEY and SMNVEV (reference sequence). This CDR3 region has 13 residues. Trimming pared 3 bases from V and 5 bases from J, leaving 10 bases between. The CDR3: CASSFTALETQYF. CDR3 nucleotide sequence: TGTGCCAGCAGTTTCACAGCTCTGGAGACCCAGTACTTC.

This chain links TRBV6-1 with TRBJ1-2; 10 positions agree with TRBD1. Germline V lookup: CDR1 MNHNS, CDR2 SASEGT. CDR3 length: 15 residues. The J segment lost 2 bases and the V segment lost 8 bases, leaving 8 bases of the junction unmatched. CDR3 nucleotides: TGTGCCAGCGTATTCGGGACAGGGGAAAACTATGGCTACACCTTC. Its protein is CASVFGTGENYGYTF.

The V gene is TRBV5-4, the J gene TRBJ2-7; 7 positions agree with TRBD2. The CDR3 is 16 amino acids. The V gene's germline CDR1 is SGHNT and CDR2 YYREEE (reference sequence). V was pared by 0 bases and J by 4 bases, with 10 bases of the junction left unmatched. CDR3 nucleotide sequence: TGTGCCAGCAGCTTGGATCCGGCGGGAGCGATGTACGAGCAGTACTTC. Translating gives CASSLDPAGAMYEQYF. The complete variable domain, with remaining parts taken from reference TRBV5-4 and TRBJ2-7, reads ETGVTQSPTHLIKTRGQQVTLRCSSQSGHNTVSWYQQALGQGPQFIFQYYREEENGRGNFPPRFSGLQFPNYSSELNVNALELDDSALYLCASSLDPAGAMYEQYFGPGTRLTVT.

This sequence joins TRBV9 and TRBJ2-3; 8 bases align to TRBD2. Germline V lookup: CDR1 SGDLS, CDR2 YYNGEE. With 4 bases clipped from V and 6 bases from J, the junction kept 16 bases outside the gene matches. The CDR3 is 17 residues long. CDR3 loop: CASSSRGGRPVWDTQYF. CDR3 coding DNA: TGTGCCAGCAGCTCTCGGGGGGGGAGACCCGTGTGGGATACGCAGTATTTT.

V is TRBV30 and J is TRBJ1-4; a possible D gene is TRBD1 (6 bases). CDR1 GTSNPN and CDR2 SVGIG come from the germline V gene (reference sequence). The CDR3 contains 12 residues. Trimming cost V 4 bases and J 16 bases, with 19 bases left between them. This CDR3 reads CAWTPGDKTPFF. The DNA of the CDR3 is TGTGCCTGGACTCCTGGGGACAAAACTCCGTTTTTT.

The chain recombines TRBV7-8 with TRBJ1-2; tentatively, D is TRBD1 (6 bases). CDR1 and CDR2 (germline): SGHVS, FQNEAQ. The CDR3 runs to 13 residues. V lost 5 bases to trimming and J lost 1 base, with 8 bases between them. Here the CDR3 DNA reads TGTGCCAGCAGCCCACAGGGTAACTATGGCTACACCTTC. Its translation: CASSPQGNYGYTF.

V is TRBV7-2 and J is TRBJ2-1; 7 bases map to TRBD1. The J segment lost 4 bases and the V segment lost 1 base, leaving 1 base of the junction unmatched. The CDR3 spans 14 residues. Germline V gene sequence: CDR1 SGHTA, CDR2 FQGNSA. The CDR3 sequence: CASSLVDRYNEQFF. The CDR3 DNA reads as TGTGCCAGCAGCTTAGTGGACAGGTACAATGAGCAGTTCTTC.

The chain uses TRBV7-2 and TRBJ2-5; tentative D call: TRBD2 (6 bases). The J call may be incorrect, as the DNA end agrees better with TRBJ2-7. The CDR3 consists of 12 residues. From germline, CDR1 is SGHTA and CDR2 FQGNSA. CDR3 amino acids: CASSTGLYEQYF. The CDR3 DNA sequence: TGTGCCAGCAGCACCGGACTATACGAGCAGTACTTC.

The chain links TRBV6-5 to TRBJ2-7, with 9 positions matching TRBD1. Germline V gene lookup returns CDR1 MNHEY and CDR2 SVGAGI. CDR3 length: 15 amino acids. Losses at the gene ends were 5 bases for V and 3 bases for J; bases not matched to a gene: 8. In DNA form, the CDR3 reads TGTGCCAGCAGTCTGTTCGGGACAGGGAGCTACGAGCAGTACTTC. Residues: CASSLFGTGSYEQYF.

The chain links TRBV19 to TRBJ1-5, with 9 bases fitting TRBD1. Germline trimming cut 5 bases from V and 2 bases from J; bases unmatched to any gene: 7. From germline, CDR1 is LNHDA and CDR2 SQIVND (reference sequence). The CDR3 covers 16 residues. CDR3 region: CASSSDRGEGNQPQHF. The DNA for the CDR3 is TGTGCCAGTAGTTCGGACAGGGGAGAGGGCAATCAGCCCCAGCATTTT.

The chain joins TRBV5-1 to TRBJ2-3; D gene ambiguous. Germline V gives CDR1 SGHRS, CDR2 YFSETQ. The CDR3 totals 11 residues. V shed 4 bases and J shed 7 bases, with 7 bases lying between them. The CDR3 DNA follows: TGCGCCAGCAGCCCAGGAAATACGCAGTATTTT. It specifies CASSPGNTQYF.

J is TRBJ2-7 and V is TRBV21-1; the table gives TRBD2 as D, unverified against the DNA. TRBV21-1 is marked as a pseudogene. The length of the CDR3 is 15 residues. CDR3 protein: CASIPAGVGSYEQYF. The CDR3 DNA sequence: TGTGCCAGCATCCCGGCGGGAGTGGGTTCCTACGAGCAGTACTTC.

The chain is built from TRBV28 and TRBJ1-3; 7 bases fit TRBD1. The CDR3 is 16 residues long. The junction had 10 bases not matched to a gene; V was cut back by 5 bases and J by 3 bases. Germline V lookup: CDR1 MDHEN, CDR2 SYDVKM. The CDR3 sequence: CASSPRDSGLGNTIYF. CDR3 coding DNA: TGTGCCAGCAGTCCCCGGGACAGTGGCCTTGGAAACACCATATATTTT. Full variable domain (remainder filled in from reference TRBV28 and TRBJ1-3): DVKVTQSSRYLVKRTGEKVFLECVQDMDHENMFWYRQDPGLGLRLIYFSYDVKMKEKGDIPEGYSVSREKKERFSLILESASTNQTSMYLCASSPRDSGLGNTIYFGEGSWLTVV.

The V call is TRBV29-1, the J call TRBJ2-3; TRBD2 agrees at 12 bases. The CDR3 spans 15 residues. Trimming cost V 4 bases and J 2 bases; bases outside gene matches: 4. Germline CDR1 and CDR2: SQVTM and ANQGSEA. In nucleotides, the CDR3 is TGCAGCGTTGGGAGACTAGCGGGAGTCACAGATACGCAGTATTTT. This sequence encodes CSVGRLAGVTDTQYF.

This chain connects TRBV28 to TRBJ2-6; possible D gene TRBD2, 5 bases. The germline gives CDR1 MDHEN, CDR2 SYDVKM. The CDR3 runs to 17 residues. V lost 3 bases, J lost 0 bases, and 12 bases lay in between. The CDR3 spells CASSFSGILSGANVLTF. In DNA form, the CDR3 reads TGTGCCAGCAGTTTCTCGGGGATCCTCTCTGGGGCCAACGTCCTGACTTTC.

This chain joins TRBV7-9 and TRBJ1-2; the D is unclear. Germline values: CDR1 SEHNR, CDR2 FQNEAQ (reference sequence). CDR3 length: 15 residues. The germline V and J ends were trimmed by 5 bases and 3 bases, with 16 bases remaining between them. The CDR3 reads CASSVEAGGYYGYTF. For the CDR3, the DNA is TGTGCCAGCAGCGTCGAGGCCGGTGGATACTATGGCTACACCTTC.

This chain uses TRBV11-2 with TRBJ2-1; 10 positions agree with TRBD2. This CDR3 is built from 16 residues. Trimming took 6 bases from V and 2 from J; bases not matched to a gene: 7. From germline, CDR1 is SGHAT and CDR2 FQNNGV. The chain's CDR3 is CASRHPGLATYNEQFF. The CDR3 DNA reads as TGTGCCAGCAGGCACCCGGGACTAGCGACCTACAATGAGCAGTTCTTC. Complete variable domain (other parts from reference TRBV11-2 and TRBJ2-1): EAGVAQSPRYKIIEKRQSVAFWCNPISGHATLYWYQQILGQGPKLLIQFQNNGVVDDSQLPKDRFSAERLKGVDSTLKIQPAKLEDSAVYLCASRHPGLATYNEQFFGPGTRLTVL.

J is TRBJ2-3 and V is TRBV5-1; 9 nucleotides agree with TRBD2. This CDR3 spans 14 amino acids. Germline V lookup: CDR1 SGHRS, CDR2 YFSETQ. The V and J ends lost 3 bases and 6 bases, in that order; junction bases with no gene match: 5. CDR3 region: CASSWGLASDTQYF. The CDR3 DNA is TGCGCCAGCAGCTGGGGACTAGCTAGCGATACGCAGTATTTT.

The V gene is TRBV4-2, the J gene TRBJ1-1; no firm D call. Germline CDR1 and CDR2: LGHNA and YNFKEQ. This CDR3 has 18 amino acids. Trimming shortened V by 5 bases and J by 7 bases, and 29 bases separated the two germline ends. The CDR3, as DNA: TGTGCCAGCAGCGATTTACGAAAGGTAGCCAAGAAAGGAGGTGAAGCTTTCTTT. Amino acid sequence: CASSDLRKVAKKGGEAFF.

The V and J genes are TRBV7-2 and TRBJ2-1; 11 bases agree with TRBD2. This CDR3 spans 15 amino acids. Per the germline V gene, CDR1 is SGHTA and CDR2 is FQGNSA. V trimming: 5 bases; J trimming: 3 bases; junction bases outside the gene matches: 3. DNA of the CDR3: TGTGCCAGCAGCATCGGACTAGCGGGCTACAATGAGCAGTTCTTC. Its protein is CASSIGLAGYNEQFF. Variable domain in full (rest from reference TRBV7-2 and TRBJ2-1): GAGVSQSPSNKVTEKGKDVELRCDPISGHTALYWYRQSLGQGLEFLIYFQGNSAPDKSGLPSDRFSAERTGGSVSTLTIQRTQQEDSAVYLCASSIGLAGYNEQFFGPGTRLTVL.

The chain carries TRBV6-6 and TRBJ1-6; D is perhaps TRBD1 (6 bases). V was shortened by 2 bases and J by 7 bases, with 12 bases between the two germline ends. The CDR3 spans 15 residues. Per the germline V gene, CDR1 is MNHNY and CDR2 is SVGAGI (reference sequence). This CDR3 reads CASSYDSRGNSPLHF. CDR3 nucleotide sequence: TGTGCCAGCAGTTACGACTCGAGGGGGAATTCACCCCTCCACTTT.

V and J are TRBV28 and TRBJ2-1; D not certain. CDR3 size: 12 residues. From germline, CDR1 is MDHEN and CDR2 SYDVKM. Trimming removed 6 bases at V and 4 bases at J, with 7 bases between. The CDR3 here is CASRTRYNEQFF. Written as DNA, the CDR3 is TGTGCCAGCAGGACCAGGTACAATGAGCAGTTCTTC.

V usage is TRBV4-3 and J usage is TRBJ2-1, with TRBD1 as a possible D gene (6 bases). There are 16 residues in the CDR3. V lost 1 base and J lost 2, with 12 bases in between. CDR1 and CDR2 (germline): LGHNA, YSLEER. This chain's CDR3 is CASSQGSRDTYNEQFF. The CDR3 nucleotides read TGCGCCAGCAGCCAAGGATCCCGGGACACCTACAATGAGCAGTTCTTC.

V usage is TRBV5-1 and J usage is TRBJ2-1; tentative D call: TRBD1 (5 bases). Germline V CDR1 and CDR2: SGHRS, YFSETQ. The CDR3 runs 14 residues. Trimming cost V 4 bases and J 3 bases, with 11 bases left between them. For the CDR3, the DNA is TGCGCCAGCAGCCCGACAGAATACTACAATGAGCAGTTCTTC. Residues: CASSPTEYYNEQFF.

This chain connects TRBV19 to TRBJ1-5; possible D gene TRBD1, 5 bases. Trimming stripped 3 bases from V and 6 bases from J, with 15 bases between. The CDR3 is 15 amino acids. Germline-derived CDR1 and CDR2 are LNHDA and SQIVND (reference sequence). The CDR3 DNA reads as TGTGCCAGTAGTATCGGGAGGGGATACGGTCAGCCCCAGCATTTT. Its translation is CASSIGRGYGQPQHF.